This is a list of T cell receptor beta chains from one sample in a study of T-cell memory formation after mild COVID-19. TCRdb reanalysed the 5' RACE reads using MiXCR and keeps one entry per CDR3 protein. Here the sample spans under 150,000 distinct CDR3 sequences, about 16% being singletons. Sequenced: PBMCs or a T cell subset sorted from them (not recorded which). Receptor source: an adult woman who had mild COVID-19 (a few samples of this study predate the infection). Cell type and time point are not known. Each CDR3 is given with its conserved first and last residue.

j_call | v_call | cdr3_aa
TRBJ2-3 | TRBV11-2 | CASSLDNPPADTQYF
TRBJ1-1 | TRBV19 | CASSIAGLTEAFF
TRBJ1-1 | TRBV6-2/TRBV6-3 | CASSYIPGARSTEAFF
TRBJ2-1 | TRBV7-9 | CASSWRSGTSGRGEQFF
TRBJ2-3 | TRBV12-3/TRBV12-4 | CASSFSVTQYF
TRBJ1-2 | TRBV10-3 | CAITDTHGYTF
TRBJ1-1 | TRBV6-6 | CASSYPTSRRNTEAFF
TRBJ1-2 | TRBV19 | CASSMGTGPTGNYGYTF
TRBJ2-6 | TRBV2 | CASSEALWGNSDRNSGANVLTF
TRBJ2-5 | TRBV12-3/TRBV12-4 | CASSPGASWETQYF
TRBJ2-6 | TRBV3-1 | CASSPRTGRLSGANVLTF
TRBJ2-1 | TRBV6-2/TRBV6-3 | CASSPDRVLYNEQFF
TRBJ2-2 | TRBV5-1 | CASSLSGTGGTGELFF
TRBJ2-2 | TRBV18 | CASSPTGASILRELFF
TRBJ2-3 | TRBV6-5 | CASSPWVAGEFFTDTQYF
TRBJ2-7 | TRBV7-9 | CASSLGQVGGGRSYEQYF
TRBJ2-5 | TRBV5-1 | CASSSTGLAAQETQYF
TRBJ2-3 | TRBV24-1 | CATSEGVLDVDTQYF
TRBJ2-3 | TRBV24-1 | CATSGYSSTDTQYF
TRBJ1-1 | TRBV5-8 | CASSLYGEEAFF
TRBJ1-3 | TRBV7-2 | CASSTRRSSGNTIYF
TRBJ1-1 | TRBV7-8 | CASSLEERAFYAFF
TRBJ2-1 | TRBV6-5 | CASSYSGGKYNEQFF